The clone carrying this T cell receptor (beta chain) was detected a few times. Its specificity is unknown. In making TCR cDNA, 5'RACE template switching added a universal primer site and UMIs to it. A single record per CDR3 protein comes from TCRdb applying MiXCR to the 5' RACE reads. The sample carries almost 600,000 distinct CDR3 sequences, roughly 14% recorded once. The CDR3 has 16 amino acids. Germline CDR1 is SEHNR and CDR2 is FQNEAQ (reference sequence). V was clipped by 3 bases and J by 4 bases, with 16 bases between them. This sample was taken from a study of T cells after yellow fever vaccination. Notes on the study in general: Clonotype sharing between CD4 and CD8 compartments was small. Though weaker, the secondary response peaked faster, on day 5 versus 15. Sorted repertoires could include abundant contaminating clonotypes from bulk cells.

Source: PBMCs, taken on the day of the yellow fever booster vaccination. This receptor was identified in a man between 25 and 39 years old who received the YFV17D yellow fever vaccine. The rearrangement joins TRBV7-9 to TRBJ2-1; no definite D call. The CDR3, as DNA: TGTGCCAGCAGCTTCGATGAGCCGAACTATTACAATGAGCAGTTCTTC. It yields the protein CASSFDEPNYYNEQFF. Based on the CDR3 plus reference TRBV7-9 and TRBJ2-1, the full variable domain is DTGVSQNPRHKITKRGQNVTFRCDPISEHNRLYWYRQTLGQGPEFLTYFQNEAQLEKSRLLSDRFSAERPKGSFSTLEIQRTEQGDSAMYLCASSFDEPNYYNEQFFGPGTRLTVL.